The 15 T cell receptor beta chains in this list originate from one sample, sequenced in a study of beta chain features in type 1 diabetes. Study-level points and caveats: Significant though moderate, a shortening of TCRB CDR3s appeared in all four CD4+ subsets of Type 1 diabetes patients.

Their recognized antigens are unknown. What was sequenced were expressed TCRB transcripts, since all of the isolated RNA had been reverse transcribed. Clones were sequenced by immunoSEQ multiplex PCR, and TCRdb holds only the in-frame ones, with some missing. The sample has a few hundred thousand clones, about a fifth seen once. Sequenced: naive CD4+ T cells from blood. The receptor source for this set is a woman between 40 and 50 years old with type 1 diabetes.

The V call is TRBV29-1, the J call TRBJ1-2; tentative D call: TRBD1 (6 bases). The germline gives CDR1 SQVTM, CDR2 ANQGSEA. The CDR3 covers 12 residues. Deletions cut 1 base from V and 6 bases from J, with 9 bases between. CDR3 sequence: CSVEGQGHGYTF. CDR3 coding DNA: TGCAGCGTTGAAGGGCAGGGGCATGGCTACACCTTC.

This clone occurred a few times. V and J are TRBV18 and TRBJ2-3; D may be TRBD1 (6 bases). The CDR3 totals 15 residues. Germline V gives CDR1 KGHSH, CDR2 LQKENI. Trimming stripped 1 base from V and 4 bases from J, with 12 bases between. CDR3 protein: CASSPLSTGADTQYF. The CDR3 DNA sequence: TGTGCCAGCTCACCACTTTCGACAGGAGCAGATACGCAGTATTTT.

This clone has just a few counts. The rearrangement joins TRBV30 to TRBJ2-2; unclear D gene. The CDR3 length is 13 residues. The V gene lost 5 bases and the J gene lost 1 base, with 8 bases spanning the gap. The germline gives CDR1 GTSNPN, CDR2 SVGIG (reference sequence). CDR3 sequence: CAWDTRNTGELFF. DNA of the CDR3: TGTGCCTGGGACACGCGGAACACCGGGGAGCTGTTTTTT.

This clone was seen more than once but under ten times. The V and J genes are TRBV30 and TRBJ2-5; TRBD1 is a possible D gene (6 bases). V lost 8 bases and J lost 5, with 18 bases in between. Per germline, CDR1 GTSNPN and CDR2 SVGIG (reference sequence). This CDR3 is 13 amino acids long. The CDR3: CAGSQDSQETQYF. The CDR3 nucleotides are TGTGCCGGCTCCCAGGACAGCCAGGAGACCCAGTACTTC. The full variable domain, rest sourced from reference TRBV30 and TRBJ2-5, is SQTIHQWPATLVQPVGSPLSLECTVEGTSNPNLYWYRQAAGRGLQLLFYSVGIGQISSEVPQNLSASRPQDRQFILSSKKLLLSDSGFYLCAGSQDSQETQYFGPGTRLLVL.

The chain links TRBV7-2 to TRBJ2-3; 12 nucleotides line up with TRBD1. Germline CDR1 and CDR2: SGHTA and FQGNSA. V trimming: 5 bases; J trimming: 6 bases; junction bases outside the gene matches: 3. The CDR3 spans 14 residues. The CDR3 loop is CASSGGQGADTQYF. CDR3 coding DNA: TGTGCCAGCAGCGGGGGACAGGGGGCGGATACGCAGTATTTT.

This rearrangement joins TRBV4-3 to TRBJ2-5, with TRBD2 matching over 10 bases. V shed 3 bases and J 5 bases; nucleotides not matched to a gene: 3. The CDR3 contains 14 residues. Germline-derived CDR1 and CDR2 are LGHNA and YSLEER. As DNA, the CDR3 is TGCGCCAGCAGCCAGGCTAGCGGGAGCGAGACCCAGTACTTC. Residues: CASSQASGSETQYF.

The CDR3 DNA reads TGTGCCAGCAGCTCCTACGTCCAACAGCCCCAGCATTTT. Residues: CASSSYVQQPQHF. This chain joins TRBV7-9 and TRBJ1-5, with D unresolved. Germline lookup yields CDR1 SEHNR and CDR2 FQNEAQ (reference sequence). V was clipped by 4 bases and J by 7 bases, with 11 bases between them. The CDR3 consists of 13 residues.

The V gene is TRBV10-3, the J gene TRBJ1-2, with unresolved D. Trimming stripped 3 bases from V and 8 bases from J, with 10 bases between. The germline V gene encodes CDR1 ENHRY and CDR2 SYGVKD. The CDR3 has 12 residues. CDR3 in DNA: TGTGCCATCAGTGAACGGGGTTACGGCTACACCTTC. The encoded protein is CAISERGYGYTF.

This clone has more than one count but fewer than ten. J is TRBJ2-3 and V is TRBV5-1; D perhaps matches TRBD1 (6 bases). Germline V CDR1 and CDR2: SGHRS, YFSETQ. The CDR3 spans 15 residues. V dropped 5 bases and J dropped 4 bases, with 17 bases sitting between them. The CDR3 is CASRGVNRAADTQYF. CDR3 bases: TGCGCCAGCAGGGGTGTAAACAGGGCGGCAGATACGCAGTATTTT.

Only a few counts were recorded for this clone. This sequence joins TRBV4-2 and TRBJ2-3, with TRBD2 identical over 9 bases. The CDR3 contains 16 residues. Germline CDR1 is LGHNA and CDR2 is YNFKEQ. V shed 0 bases, J shed 2 bases, and the junction held 3 bases outside the gene matches. The CDR3, as DNA: TGTGCCAGCAGCCAAGAGAAGCGGGGGGACACAGATACGCAGTATTTT. Its translation is CASSQEKRGDTDTQYF.

The V and J genes are TRBV5-6 and TRBJ1-4; 7 bases fit TRBD1. The CDR3 contains 14 residues. Trimming took 0 bases from V and 7 from J; bases not matched to a gene: 3. Germline CDR1 reads SGHDT; CDR2 reads YYEEEE. CDR3 residues: CASSLVDRPEKLFF. CDR3 bases: TGTGCCAGCAGCTTGGTGGACAGGCCTGAAAAACTGTTTTTT. Full variable domain (missing parts from reference TRBV5-6 and TRBJ1-4): DAGVTQSPTHLIKTRGQQVTLRCSPKSGHDTVSWYQQALGQGPQFIFQYYEEEERQRGNFPDRFSGHQFPNYSSELNVNALLLGDSALYLCASSLVDRPEKLFFGSGTQLSVL.

This clone has more than one count but fewer than ten. This chain uses TRBV25-1 with TRBJ1-2, with a possible D match to TRBD1 (6 bases). The V end lost 6 bases, the J end lost 2 bases, and 13 bases lay between the germline ends. The germline gives CDR1 MGHDK, CDR2 SYGVNS. The CDR3 length is 14 residues. The CDR3 DNA reads TGTGCCAGCAGCCCGAGGGGGGGAAACTATGGCTACACCTTC. Amino acid sequence: CASSPRGGNYGYTF.

The rearrangement links TRBV13 to TRBJ2-3; maybe TRBD1 (6 bases). The CDR3 is 15 residues long. Trimming removed 6 bases at V and 3 bases at J, with 16 bases between. CDR1 is PRHDT, CDR2 FYEKMQ, per germline (reference sequence). CDR3 in DNA: TGTGCCAGCAGACATACCACAGGGTTAACAGATACGCAGTATTTT. The encoded protein is CASRHTTGLTDTQYF.

This clone was seen more than once but under ten times. V and J are TRBV5-4 and TRBJ2-7; 11 positions agree with TRBD2. CDR1 is SGHNT and CDR2 is YYREEE in the germline V gene (reference sequence). The CDR3 extends over 15 amino acids. After removal of 4 bases from V and 5 bases from J, the junction contained 8 bases not matched to a gene. CDR3 residues: CASSPVTSGTHEQYF. DNA for the CDR3: TGTGCCAGCAGCCCGGTGACTAGCGGGACCCACGAGCAGTACTTC.

This chain uses TRBV15 with TRBJ2-1; 7 nucleotides align to TRBD2. Losses at the gene ends were 0 bases for V and 7 bases for J; bases not matched to a gene: 6. The length of the CDR3 is 15 residues. Germline assignment: CDR1 LNHNV and CDR2 YYDKDF (reference sequence). The CDR3 coding sequence is TGTGCCACCAGCAGAGATCGGAGCGGGAAGAATGAGCAGTTCTTC. Translating gives CATSRDRSGKNEQFF.